The clone carrying this T cell receptor beta chain has just one count. Sequencing was performed with immunoSEQ multiplex PCR; in TCRdb, only in-frame clones are kept and a portion is missing. Among 150,000 or so clones listed, about 86% were seen once. These data are taken from a study of blood T cell repertoires in COVID-19. This CDR3 is built from 16 residues. CDR1 and CDR2 (germline): SGDLS, YYNGEE. V was trimmed by 0 bases and J by 3 bases, leaving 15 bases between them. V usage is TRBV9 and J usage is TRBJ1-1; tentatively, D is TRBD1 (5 bases). The source of this sequence is a man aged 50 or older with active or convalescent COVID-19. The material sequenced was peripheral blood. CDR3 DNA sequence: TGTGCCAGCAGCGTAGGTCTCAGGGAGGGTCACACTGAAGCTTTCTTT. The encoded protein is CASSVGLREGHTEAFF.